The text below deals with one T cell receptor (beta chain). What it binds is unknown. This entry belongs to a study of T-cell memory formation after mild COVID-19. TCRdb reanalysed the 5' RACE reads using MiXCR and keeps one entry per CDR3 protein. The table lists over 130,000 distinct CDR3 sequences, 11% to 15% of them singletons, with about 29% in the top ten. General observations from the study: Prior to infection, memory already included some responding clones, suggesting cross-reactive memory joined. Unconfirmed was the SARS-CoV-2 specificity of second-wave clones that peaked on day 37. CD4+ bias marked clones expanding day 15 to 37, unlike balanced contracting clones.

V shed 6 bases and J shed 6 bases, with 14 bases lying between them. Germline CDR1 and CDR2: MNHEY and SVGAGI. The CDR3 extends over 14 amino acids. The sample consisted of PBMCs or a T cell subset sorted from them (not recorded which). The receptor was derived from an adult woman who had mild COVID-19 (a few samples of this study predate the infection). Cell type and time point are not known. V and J are TRBV6-5 and TRBJ2-2; D might be TRBD1 (6 bases). The CDR3 loop reads CASSGQTAPGELFF. CDR3 DNA: TGTGCCAGCAGCGGACAGACAGCTCCCGGGGAGCTGTTTTTT.